This TCR beta chain was documented in a study of PD-1 blockade in classical Hodgkin lymphoma. Study-wide points: Newly diagnosed patients and complete responders had comparable diversity at baseline.

The CDR3 is 19 amino acids. Germline trimming cut 0 bases from V and 0 bases from J; bases unmatched to any gene: 15. Per the germline V gene, CDR1 is SGHRS and CDR2 is YFSETQ. The sample holds a few counts of this clone. Its specificity is unknown. Specified time point: cycle 4 day 1 (C4D1), after less than seven weeks of nivolumab. With no exception, relapse followed autologous stem cell transplantation in all patients, and brentuximab vedotin exposure varied. TCRdb's copy holds only in-frame clones and misses some; the assay was immunoSEQ multiplex PCR. The sample carries 25,000 to 40,000 clones, 72% recorded once.

Sequencing used peripheral blood mononuclear cells (PBMCs), obtained before the fourth cycle of nivolumab. This sequence was found in a human donor with classical Hodgkin lymphoma. This chain uses TRBV5-1 with TRBJ2-7, with 7 bases that match TRBD2. In DNA, the CDR3 is TGCGCCAGCAGCTTGGTAGCTAGCGGTGTCGTTTCGAGCTCCTACGAGCAGTACTTC. Translation gives CASSLVASGVVSSSYEQYF.